Shown below are 8 T cell receptor beta chains from a single sample sequenced in a study of control samples from healthy donors and cancer patients. Clones were read by immunoSEQ multiplex PCR, and TCRdb kept only the in-frame ones, dropping some. The repertoire has hundreds of thousands of clones, almost 85% of them found once; the top ten carry roughly 14%. Sequenced sample: PBMCs. These receptors originate from a woman aged 60 to 75 with lung cancer.

As regards this clone: Other nucleotide sequences in the sample specify the same CDR3. The V call is TRBV10-1, the J call TRBJ2-5, with D possibly being TRBD2 (6 bases). The CDR3 is 14 residues long. Germline V gene data show CDR1 as WNHNN and CDR2 as SYGVQD (reference sequence). The V end lost 3 bases, the J end lost 5 bases, and 13 bases lay between the germline ends. CDR3 sequence reads: CASSDAGRGETQYF. The CDR3 coding sequence is TGCGCCAGCAGTGATGCGGGGAGAGGGGAGACCCAGTACTTC.

The V gene is TRBV3-1 (or the pseudogene TRBV3-2), the J gene TRBJ2-3; 10 positions agree with TRBD2. The CDR3 consists of 17 residues. CDR1 is LGHDT, CDR2 YNNKEL, per germline (reference sequence). V was clipped by 5 bases and J by 5 bases; unmatched bases: 13. CDR3: CASSWARTSGGGDTQYF. DNA of the CDR3: TGTGCCAGCAGCTGGGCACGGACTAGCGGAGGCGGAGATACGCAGTATTTT.

This clone was found once. This rearrangement joins TRBV10-3 to TRBJ2-3, with TRBD2 identical over 10 bases. Per germline, CDR1 ENHRY and CDR2 SYGVKD. J lost 4 bases, V lost 10 bases, and 8 bases had no gene match. The CDR3 consists of 14 residues. As DNA, the CDR3 is TGTGCCAACTCAGCGGGAGGGCCCTCAGATACGCAGTATTTT. It yields the protein CANSAGGPSDTQYF.

This chain uses TRBV18 with TRBJ1-3; no reliable D call. The CDR3 runs to 14 residues. Trimming stripped 2 bases from V and 8 bases from J, with 13 bases between. Germline assignment: CDR1 KGHSH and CDR2 LQKENI. The CDR3 here is CASSPVRVVDTIYF. DNA of the CDR3: TGTGCCAGCTCACCAGTCCGGGTTGTAGACACCATATATTTT.

This chain connects TRBV19 to TRBJ1-2, with D tentatively TRBD1 (6 bases). Germline CDR1 and CDR2: LNHDA and SQIVND (reference sequence). With 5 bases removed from V and 8 bases from J, the gap between germline ends came to 18 bases. This CDR3 spans 14 amino acids. The CDR3 DNA reads as TGTGCCAGTAGTCCCGACAGGACTGGTCGGGGCTACACCTTC. It codes for CASSPDRTGRGYTF. The complete variable domain, with remaining parts taken from reference TRBV19 and TRBJ1-2, reads DGGITQSPKYLFRKEGQNVTLSCEQNLNHDAMYWYRQDPGQGLRLIYYSQIVNDFQKGDIAEGYSVSREKKESFPLTVTSAQKNPTAFYLCASSPDRTGRGYTFGSGTRLTVV.

This chain links TRBV5-1 with TRBJ2-7; 9 nucleotides match TRBD1. The CDR3 is made up of 15 amino acids. The germline V gene has CDR1 SGHRS and CDR2 YFSETQ. V lost 2 bases, J lost 2 bases, and 5 bases stayed unmatched. As DNA, the CDR3 is TGCGCCAGCAGCTTAAGGACAGGGGTAGCCTACGAGCAGTACTTC. Its translation is CASSLRTGVAYEQYF.

J is TRBJ1-2 and V is TRBV4-1; D gene ambiguous. CDR3 length: 16 amino acids. Germline CDR1 reads MGHRA; CDR2 reads YSYEKL. Deletions cut 1 base from V and 4 bases from J, with 16 bases between. The CDR3, as DNA: TGCGCCAGCAGCCAAGGGAACCCTCGGACCCGCTATGGCTACACCTTC. It translates to CASSQGNPRTRYGYTF.

V is TRBV7-9 and J is TRBJ2-1; 13 nucleotides line up with TRBD2. Per the germline V gene, CDR1 is SEHNR and CDR2 is FQNEAQ (reference sequence). This CDR3 has 17 residues. Unmatched junction bases numbered 16, after V lost 7 bases and J lost 10 bases. The chain's CDR3 is CASNPQGGLAGVGEQFF. Here the CDR3 DNA reads TGTGCCAGCAACCCCCAGGGTGGACTAGCGGGAGTTGGGGAGCAGTTCTTC.